Described below is a single TCR beta chain sequence and its context. Its specificity is not known. Expressed TCRB transcripts were sequenced after all isolated RNA was converted to cDNA. Sequenced by immunoSEQ multiplex PCR; TCRdb stores in-frame clones only, minus some. Here the sample spans hundreds of thousands of clones, around 15% being singletons. A sort by CD45RO/CCR7/CD25/CD127/CD95/CD27 yielded CD4+ naive, central memory, regulatory and stem cell-like memory cells. This specimen comes from a study of beta chain features in type 1 diabetes. About the study: Summed over all samples, the examined sorted cells came to some 99 million.

Study-wide results and limits: In these data, an HLA type influence on TCRB rearrangement remained unresolved. Researchers report that Type 1 diabetes patients had moderately but significantly shorter TCRB CDR3s across all four CD4+ subsets.

The sequencing sample was made of naive CD4+ T cells from blood. The TCR originated in a man aged 18 to 30 in good health.

The CDR3 bases are TGTGCCAGCAGTGGAAACCCCGCGGGGGAGACCCAGTACTTC. It translates to CASSGNPAGETQYF. The chain recombines TRBV2 with TRBJ2-5; D is possibly TRBD2 (6 bases). This CDR3 is 14 amino acids long. V was cut by 4 bases and J by 5 bases, with 14 bases left in between. CDR1 is SNHLY, CDR2 FYNNEI, per germline.